These 2 T cell receptor beta chains share one sample of origin, sequenced in a study of beta chain features in type 1 diabetes. These receptors' targets are unknown. Findings and limits, study-wide: The study found moderately but significantly shorter TCRB CDR3s in all four CD4+ subsets of Type 1 diabetes patients.

TCRB transcripts that were expressed got sequenced, as all of the isolated RNA had been reverse transcribed. Generated by immunoSEQ multiplex PCR, the TCRdb table keeps only in-frame clones and is missing some. Here the sample spans 500,000 to 800,000 clones, 9.5% to 15% being singletons. The sequenced sample was naive CD4+ T cells from blood. The receptor set was obtained from a young man with type 1 diabetes.

V is TRBV19 and J is TRBJ1-2; no definite D call. This CDR3 comprises 15 residues. V was trimmed by 4 bases and J by 0 bases, leaving 12 bases between them. Germline assignment: CDR1 LNHDA and CDR2 SQIVND (reference sequence). The CDR3 sequence is CASSRAVGTNYGYTF. CDR3 in DNA: TGTGCCAGTAGTAGGGCGGTCGGAACTAACTATGGCTACACCTTC. Full variable domain (remainder filled in from reference TRBV19 and TRBJ1-2): DGGITQSPKYLFRKEGQNVTLSCEQNLNHDAMYWYRQDPGQGLRLIYYSQIVNDFQKGDIAEGYSVSREKKESFPLTVTSAQKNPTAFYLCASSRAVGTNYGYTFGSGTRLTVV.

This chain links TRBV27 with TRBJ1-2; 10 bases fit TRBD1. CDR3 length equals 14 residues. Trimming removed 5 bases from V and 6 bases from J; junction bases left unmatched: 6. Germline CDR1 reads MNHEY; CDR2 reads SMNVEV (reference sequence). CDR3: CASSPGQGLNGYTF. CDR3 nucleotide sequence: TGTGCCAGCAGTCCGGGACAGGGGCTTAATGGCTACACCTTC.